What follows are 13 T cell receptor beta chains derived from one specimen sequenced in a study of shared clonotypes between healthy human individuals. Libraries were prepared by immunoSEQ multiplex PCR; TCRdb keeps only in-frame clonotypes and omits some of them. This sample has around 980,000 clones; 70% to 80% occur once, and the top ten carry 0.55% to 0.7%. Specimen: memory CD4+ T cells from PBMCs. This sample's subset: CD45RA-negative fraction. The receptors stem from a man aged 18 to 30 in good health. Some clones in this sample may be carry-over from other donors' samples.

This rearrangement joins TRBV4-2 to TRBJ2-1, with TRBD2 matching 11 bases. CDR1 is LGHNA, CDR2 YNFKEQ, per germline. V gave up 4 bases and J gave up 6 bases; unmatched junction bases: 8. The CDR3 consists of 16 residues. The CDR3 coding sequence is TGTGCCAGCAGCCCTCAGCTAGCGGGAGGACTCAATGAGCAGTTCTTC. Amino acid sequence: CASSPQLAGGLNEQFF.

This rearrangement joins TRBV11-2 to TRBJ2-3; D is unresolved. This CDR3 comprises 12 residues. The germline CDR1 and CDR2 sequences are SGHAT and FQNNGV. Trimming removed 3 bases from V and 5 bases from J, with 6 bases in between. The CDR3 reads CASSFNRDTQYF. CDR3 in DNA: TGTGCCAGCAGCTTTAACCGAGATACGCAGTATTTT.

V gene TRBV27 combines with J gene TRBJ2-7; tentative D call: TRBD2 (7 bases). The V gene lost 4 bases and the J gene lost 5 bases, with 12 bases spanning the gap. The CDR3 has 13 amino acids. Germline lookup yields CDR1 MNHEY and CDR2 SMNVEV (reference sequence). As DNA, the CDR3 is TGTGCCAGCAGTTGGGGGGGCGGCCACGAGCAGTACTTC. Its translation: CASSWGGGHEQYF.

In DNA, the CDR3 is TGCGCCAGCAGCTTGGAGCGGGGTTGGGAGACCCAGTACTTC. This gives the protein CASSLERGWETQYF. The rearrangement uses TRBV5-1 and TRBJ2-5; 7 bases are a match to TRBD2. V trimming: 0 bases; J trimming: 5 bases; junction bases outside the gene matches: 4. Germline V gives CDR1 SGHRS, CDR2 YFSETQ. The CDR3 is made up of 14 amino acids.

For this clone: It is unclear where the CDR3 begins or ends on the DNA, so no DNA is shown, and the CDR3 is as TCRdb lists it. This chain links TRBV29-1 with TRBJ2-7. Germline-derived CDR1 and CDR2 are SQVTM and ANQGSEA. From its first to its last residue, the CDR3 has 13 amino acids. The CDR3 region is CSVGEGTPYEQCF.

The gene calls are TRBV4-3 and TRBJ2-3, with TRBD2 identical over 10 bases. V trimming: 1 base; J trimming: 2 bases; junction bases outside the gene matches: 9. Germline V gene sequence: CDR1 LGHNA, CDR2 YSLEER. There are 18 residues in the CDR3. The CDR3 DNA reads TGCGCCAGCAGCCAAGGGGGGGGACTAGCGCATCTCACAGATACGCAGTATTTT. Its protein product is CASSQGGGLAHLTDTQYF.

This clone has only a few counts. The chain uses TRBV9 and TRBJ1-1; D may be TRBD1 (5 bases). CDR3 length: 16 amino acids. V dropped 4 bases and J dropped 8 bases, with 24 bases sitting between them. CDR1 and CDR2 from the germline V gene are SGDLS and YYNGEE. DNA for the CDR3: TGTGCCAGCAGCCGAAGCGCAGGGCTGTTAACTAGGGAAGCTTTCTTT. Translation gives CASSRSAGLLTREAFF.

In regard to this clone: Other DNA sequences in the sample encode the same CDR3. The chain uses TRBV5-6 and TRBJ1-1; D unresolved. Trimming cost V 0 bases and J 1 base, with 7 bases left between them. This CDR3 has 14 amino acids. CDR1 and CDR2 (germline): SGHDT, YYEEEE. The CDR3 region is CASSLAPGNTEAFF. The CDR3 nucleotides read TGTGCCAGCAGCTTGGCTCCGGGGAACACTGAAGCTTTCTTT.

V usage is TRBV5-4 and J usage is TRBJ2-2; TRBD2 matches 7 bases. J lost 6 bases, V lost 4 bases, and 12 bases had no gene match. This CDR3 spans 16 amino acids. CDR1 is SGHNT and CDR2 is YYREEE in the germline V gene (reference sequence). In DNA, the CDR3 is TGTGCCAGCAGCCCTGGGAGGCAGGGAGGGCCCGGGGAGCTGTTTTTT. It is translated as CASSPGRQGGPGELFF.

The V and J genes are TRBV29-1 and TRBJ1-2, with 10 bases identical to TRBD1. The CDR3 consists of 15 residues. The V segment lost 5 bases and the J segment 4 bases; nucleotides outside the gene matches: 10. Per germline, CDR1 SQVTM and CDR2 ANQGSEA. CDR3 sequence: CSVYSTGGAGYGYTF. CDR3 DNA sequence: TGCAGCGTTTACTCGACAGGGGGCGCGGGCTATGGCTACACCTTC.

This clone has a count of ten or more. The sample holds other DNA sequences that translate to the same CDR3. This chain connects TRBV9 to TRBJ2-7, with D possibly matching TRBD1 (5 bases). The CDR3 is 13 amino acids. The V gene lost 0 bases and the J gene lost 6 bases, with 10 bases spanning the gap. Germline CDR1 is SGDLS and CDR2 is YYNGEE. CDR3 sequence reads: CASSVGQGGEQYF. As DNA, the CDR3 is TGTGCCAGCAGCGTAGGTCAGGGTGGCGAGCAGTACTTC.

The chain carries TRBV30 and TRBJ1-2, with 10 bases aligning to TRBD1. The junction had 6 bases not matched to a gene; V was cut back by 3 bases and J by 8 bases. The CDR3 has 13 amino acids. CDR1 GTSNPN and CDR2 SVGIG come from the germline V gene (reference sequence). For the CDR3, the DNA is TGTGCCTGGAGGGGACAGGGGTTTCAGGGCTACACCTTC. Translation gives CAWRGQGFQGYTF.

The CDR3 DNA is TGTGCCAGCAGCTCGGAAGCGGGGGGGCACAATGAGCAGTTCTTC. Encoded protein: CASSSEAGGHNEQFF. The rearrangement uses TRBV7-2 and TRBJ2-1; TRBD2 aligns across 10 bases. The CDR3 loop spans 15 amino acids. With 4 bases clipped from V and 5 bases from J, the junction kept 5 bases outside the gene matches. Germline-derived CDR1 and CDR2 are SGHTA and FQGNSA.